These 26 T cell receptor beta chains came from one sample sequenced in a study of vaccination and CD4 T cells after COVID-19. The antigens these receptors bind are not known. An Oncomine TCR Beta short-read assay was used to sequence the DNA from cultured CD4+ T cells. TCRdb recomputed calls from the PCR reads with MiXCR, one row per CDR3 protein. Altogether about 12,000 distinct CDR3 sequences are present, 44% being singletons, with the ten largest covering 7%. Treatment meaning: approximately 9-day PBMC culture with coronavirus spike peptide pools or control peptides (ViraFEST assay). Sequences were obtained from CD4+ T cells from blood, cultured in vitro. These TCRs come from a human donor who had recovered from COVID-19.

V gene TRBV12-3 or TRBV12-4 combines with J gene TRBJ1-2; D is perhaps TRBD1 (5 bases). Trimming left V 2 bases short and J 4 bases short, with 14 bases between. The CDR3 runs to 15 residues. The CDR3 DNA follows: TGTGCCAGCAGTTTAATCCAGGGTCCTGCCTATGGCTACACCTTC. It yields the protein CASSLIQGPAYGYTF.

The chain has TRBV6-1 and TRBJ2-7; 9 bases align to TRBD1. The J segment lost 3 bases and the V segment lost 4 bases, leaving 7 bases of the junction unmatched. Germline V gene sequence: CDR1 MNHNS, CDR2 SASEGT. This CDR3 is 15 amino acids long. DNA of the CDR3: TGTGCCAGCAGTGGAGTCGGGACAGGGCTCTACGAGCAGTACTTC. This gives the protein CASSGVGTGLYEQYF.

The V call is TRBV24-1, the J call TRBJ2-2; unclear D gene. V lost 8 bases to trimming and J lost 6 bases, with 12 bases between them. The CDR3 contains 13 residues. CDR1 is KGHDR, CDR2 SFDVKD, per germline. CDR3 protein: CATNPRGSGELFF. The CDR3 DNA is TGTGCCACCAATCCGCGTGGGTCCGGGGAGCTGTTTTTT.

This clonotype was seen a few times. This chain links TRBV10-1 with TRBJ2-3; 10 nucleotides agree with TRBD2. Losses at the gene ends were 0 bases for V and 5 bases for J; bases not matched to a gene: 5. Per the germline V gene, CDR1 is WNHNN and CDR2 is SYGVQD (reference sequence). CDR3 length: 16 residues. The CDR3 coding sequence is TGCGCCAGCAGTGAGTCCTTAGCGGGGGGTAGAGATACGCAGTATTTT. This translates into CASSESLAGGRDTQYF.

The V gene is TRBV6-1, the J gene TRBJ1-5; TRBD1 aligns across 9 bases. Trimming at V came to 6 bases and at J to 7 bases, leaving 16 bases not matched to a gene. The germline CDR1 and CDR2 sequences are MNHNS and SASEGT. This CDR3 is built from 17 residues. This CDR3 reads CASSQSRGQGLSQPQHF. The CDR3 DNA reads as TGTGCCAGCAGCCAAAGCAGAGGACAGGGGCTATCCCAGCCCCAGCATTTT.

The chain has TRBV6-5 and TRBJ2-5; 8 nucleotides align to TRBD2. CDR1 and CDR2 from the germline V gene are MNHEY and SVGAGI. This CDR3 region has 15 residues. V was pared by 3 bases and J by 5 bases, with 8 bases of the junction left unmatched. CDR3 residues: CASSYASGSRETQYF. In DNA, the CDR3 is TGTGCCAGCAGTTATGCCAGCGGGAGTAGGGAGACCCAGTACTTC.

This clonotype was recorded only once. The CDR3 here is CASSYSMILGQGYFYDGYTF. CDR3 in DNA: TGTGCCAGCAGTTACTCGATGATTTTGGGACAGGGGTATTTTTACGATGGCTACACCTTC. This chain uses TRBV6-2 or TRBV6-3 with TRBJ1-2; 10 bases match TRBD1. The CDR3 is 20 residues long. Trimming took 0 bases from V and 6 from J; bases not matched to a gene: 19. The germline V gene has CDR1 MNHEY and CDR2 SVGEGT.

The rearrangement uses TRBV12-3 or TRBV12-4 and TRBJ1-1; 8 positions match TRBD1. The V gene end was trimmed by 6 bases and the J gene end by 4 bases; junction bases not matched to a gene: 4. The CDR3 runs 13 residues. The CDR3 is CASRIQGVTEAFF. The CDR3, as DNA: TGTGCCAGCAGAATACAGGGGGTCACTGAAGCTTTCTTT.

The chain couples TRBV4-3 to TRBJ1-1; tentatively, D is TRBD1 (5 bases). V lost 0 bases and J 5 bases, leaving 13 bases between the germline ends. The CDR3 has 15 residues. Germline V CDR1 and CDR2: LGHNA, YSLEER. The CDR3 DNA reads TGCGCCAGCAGCCAAGATGACCGCCCAGGGACTGAAGCTTTCTTT. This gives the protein CASSQDDRPGTEAFF.

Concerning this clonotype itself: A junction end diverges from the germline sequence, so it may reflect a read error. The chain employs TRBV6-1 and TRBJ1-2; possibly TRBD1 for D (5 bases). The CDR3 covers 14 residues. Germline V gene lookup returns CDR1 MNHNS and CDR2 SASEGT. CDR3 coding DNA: TGTGCCAGCAGCCTCAGGGACTTTGGCTATGGCTACACTTTC. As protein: CASSLRDFGYGYTF.

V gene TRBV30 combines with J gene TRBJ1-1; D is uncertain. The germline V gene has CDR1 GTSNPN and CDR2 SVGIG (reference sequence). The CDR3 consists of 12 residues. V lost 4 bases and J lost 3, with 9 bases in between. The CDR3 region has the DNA TGTGCCTGGAAAGGAGTGGACACTGAAGCTTTCTTT. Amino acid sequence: CAWKGVDTEAFF.

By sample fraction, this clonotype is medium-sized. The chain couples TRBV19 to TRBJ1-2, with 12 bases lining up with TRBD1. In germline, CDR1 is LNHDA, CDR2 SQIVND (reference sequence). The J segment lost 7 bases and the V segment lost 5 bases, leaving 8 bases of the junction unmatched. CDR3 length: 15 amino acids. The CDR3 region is CASSPGDRGQFGYTF. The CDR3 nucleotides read TGTGCCAGTAGTCCCGGGGACAGGGGGCAGTTTGGCTACACCTTC.

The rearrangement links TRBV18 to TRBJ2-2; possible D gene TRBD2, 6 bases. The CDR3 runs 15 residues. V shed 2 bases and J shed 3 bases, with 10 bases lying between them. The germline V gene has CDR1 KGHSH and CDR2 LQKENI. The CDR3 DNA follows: TGTGCCAGCTCACCAGGGGGACTTTACACCGGGGAGCTGTTTTTT. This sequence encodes CASSPGGLYTGELFF.

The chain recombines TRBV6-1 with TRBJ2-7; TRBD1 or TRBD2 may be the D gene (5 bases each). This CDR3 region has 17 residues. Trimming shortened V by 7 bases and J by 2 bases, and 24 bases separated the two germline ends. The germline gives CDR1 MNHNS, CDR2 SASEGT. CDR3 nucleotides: TGTGCCAGCAACTATAACAAGGGGACGACAGTCGCCTACGAGCAGTACTTC. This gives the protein CASNYNKGTTVAYEQYF.

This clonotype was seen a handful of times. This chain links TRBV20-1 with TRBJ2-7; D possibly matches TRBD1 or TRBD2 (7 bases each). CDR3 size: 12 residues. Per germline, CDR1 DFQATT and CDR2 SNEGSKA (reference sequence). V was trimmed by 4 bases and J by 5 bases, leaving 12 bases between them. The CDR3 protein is CSAKGGGNEQYF. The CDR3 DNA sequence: TGCAGTGCTAAGGGAGGGGGCAACGAGCAGTACTTC.

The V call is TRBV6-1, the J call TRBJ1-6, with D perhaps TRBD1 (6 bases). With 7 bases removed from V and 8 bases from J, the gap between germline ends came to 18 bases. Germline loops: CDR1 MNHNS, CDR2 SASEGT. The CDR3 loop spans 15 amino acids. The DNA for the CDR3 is TGTGCCAGCATCGAGACGACAAGGGGGTATTCACCCCTCCACTTT. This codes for CASIETTRGYSPLHF.

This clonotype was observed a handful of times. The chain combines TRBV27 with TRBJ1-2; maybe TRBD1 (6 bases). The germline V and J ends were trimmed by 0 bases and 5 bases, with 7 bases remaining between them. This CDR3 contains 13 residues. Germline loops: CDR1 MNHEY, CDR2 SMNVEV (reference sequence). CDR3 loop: CASSLSRGYGYTF. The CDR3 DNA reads TGTGCCAGCAGTTTATCGAGGGGGTATGGCTACACCTTC.

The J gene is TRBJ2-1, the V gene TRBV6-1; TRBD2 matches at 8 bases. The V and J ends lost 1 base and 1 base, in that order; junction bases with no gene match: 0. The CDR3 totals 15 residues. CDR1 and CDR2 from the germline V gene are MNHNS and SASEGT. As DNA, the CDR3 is TGTGCCAGCAGTGAAGGCGGGAGGTCCTACAATGAGCAGTTCTTC. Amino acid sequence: CASSEGGRSYNEQFF.

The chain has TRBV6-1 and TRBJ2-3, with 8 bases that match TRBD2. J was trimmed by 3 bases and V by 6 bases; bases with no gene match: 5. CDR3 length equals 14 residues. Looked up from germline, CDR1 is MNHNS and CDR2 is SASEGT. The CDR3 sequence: CASRPGGRTDTQYF. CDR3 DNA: TGTGCCAGCAGGCCGGGGGGGCGGACAGATACGCAGTATTTT.

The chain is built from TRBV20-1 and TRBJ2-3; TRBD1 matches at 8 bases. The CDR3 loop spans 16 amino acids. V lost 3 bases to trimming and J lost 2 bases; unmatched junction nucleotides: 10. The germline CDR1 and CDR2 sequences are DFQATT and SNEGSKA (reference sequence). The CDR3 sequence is CSASFLGTGYTDTQYF. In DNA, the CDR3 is TGCAGTGCTAGTTTCCTCGGGACAGGCTACACAGATACGCAGTATTTT.

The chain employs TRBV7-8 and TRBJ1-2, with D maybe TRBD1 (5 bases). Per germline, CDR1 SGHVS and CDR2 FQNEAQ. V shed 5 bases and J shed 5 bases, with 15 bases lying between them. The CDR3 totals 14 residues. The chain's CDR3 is CASSPPGVLYGYTF. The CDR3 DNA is TGTGCCAGCAGCCCACCGGGGGTCCTTTATGGCTACACCTTC.

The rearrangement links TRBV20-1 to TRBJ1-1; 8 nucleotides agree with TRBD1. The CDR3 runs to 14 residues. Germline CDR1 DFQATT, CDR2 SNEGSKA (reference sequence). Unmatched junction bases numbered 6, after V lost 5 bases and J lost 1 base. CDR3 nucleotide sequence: TGCAGTGCTCCGCGACAGGGGACGAACACTGAAGCTTTCTTT. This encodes CSAPRQGTNTEAFF.

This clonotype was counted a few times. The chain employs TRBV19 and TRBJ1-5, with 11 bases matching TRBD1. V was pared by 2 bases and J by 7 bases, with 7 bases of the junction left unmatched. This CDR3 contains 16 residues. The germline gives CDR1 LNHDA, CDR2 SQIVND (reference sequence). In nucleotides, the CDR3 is TGTGCCAGTAGTATATGGGGGACAGGGGGACAACAGCCCCAGCATTTT. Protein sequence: CASSIWGTGGQQPQHF. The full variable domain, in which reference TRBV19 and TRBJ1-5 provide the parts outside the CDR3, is DGGITQSPKYLFRKEGQNVTLSCEQNLNHDAMYWYRQDPGQGLRLIYYSQIVNDFQKGDIAEGYSVSREKKESFPLTVTSAQKNPTAFYLCASSIWGTGGQQPQHFGDGTRLSIL.

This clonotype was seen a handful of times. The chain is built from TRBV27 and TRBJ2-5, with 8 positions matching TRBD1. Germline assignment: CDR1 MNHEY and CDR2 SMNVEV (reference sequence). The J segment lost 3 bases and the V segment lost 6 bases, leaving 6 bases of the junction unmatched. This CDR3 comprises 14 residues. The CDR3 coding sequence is TGTGCCAGCAGACACATACAGGGGGAAGAGACCCAGTACTTC. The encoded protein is CASRHIQGEETQYF.

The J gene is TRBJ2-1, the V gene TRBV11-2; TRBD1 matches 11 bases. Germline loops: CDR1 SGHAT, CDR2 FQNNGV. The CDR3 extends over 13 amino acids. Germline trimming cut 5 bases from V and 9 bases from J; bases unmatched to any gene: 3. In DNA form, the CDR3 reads TGTGCCAGCAGCCCGGGGACAGGGGGTGAGCAGTTCTTC. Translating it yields CASSPGTGGEQFF.

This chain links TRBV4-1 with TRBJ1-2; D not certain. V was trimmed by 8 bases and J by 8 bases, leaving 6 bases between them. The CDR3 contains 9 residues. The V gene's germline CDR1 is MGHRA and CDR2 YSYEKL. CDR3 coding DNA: TGCGCCAGCCGGGGAGGCTACACCTTC. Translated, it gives CASRGGYTF.